Listed here are 28 T cell receptor beta chains from one sample, sequenced in a study of beta chain features in type 1 diabetes. The sequenced template was cDNA made from the entire isolated RNA. Assay used: immunoSEQ multiplex PCR; TCRdb lists only in-frame clones, some missing. The table has 400,000 to 500,000 clones, approximately 14% seen once; the top ten hold around 0.039%. The sample comprised naive CD4+ T cells from blood. The receptor set was obtained from a man aged 25-45 years in good health.

This clone was recorded a few times. This sequence joins TRBV9 and TRBJ2-1, with TRBD1 matching over 7 bases. This CDR3 has 15 amino acids. Losses at the gene ends were 3 bases for V and 7 bases for J; bases not matched to a gene: 10. In germline, CDR1 is SGDLS, CDR2 YYNGEE. In nucleotides, the CDR3 is TGTGCCAGCAGCGAGACCGGGACAGAGATAAATGAGCAGTTCTTC. It yields the protein CASSETGTEINEQFF. The full variable domain, completed using reference TRBV9 and TRBJ2-1, is DSGVTQTPKHLITATGQRVTLRCSPRSGDLSVYWYQQSLDQGLQFLIQYYNGEERAKGNILERFSAQQFPDLHSELNLSSLELGDSALYFCASSETGTEINEQFFGPGTRLTVL.

There are a few counts of this clone. J is TRBJ1-2 and V is TRBV6-5, with TRBD1 identical over 7 bases. The ends lost 8 bases at V and 4 bases at J; junction bases unmatched: 4. This CDR3 has 12 amino acids. The V gene's germline CDR1 is MNHEY and CDR2 SVGAGI. The CDR3 nucleotides read TGTGCCAGCGGCACAGGGGTCTATGGCTACACCTTC. It yields the protein CASGTGVYGYTF.

The V call is TRBV30, the J call TRBJ2-5, with D hard to call. The CDR3 runs to 10 residues. Between the trimmed V and J ends, which lost 2 bases and 6 bases, there was a span of 4 bases. The germline V gene encodes CDR1 GTSNPN and CDR2 SVGIG (reference sequence). In DNA, the CDR3 is TGTGCCTGGAGTAGAAAGACCCAGTACTTC. Protein: CAWSRKTQYF.

This chain uses TRBV4-3 with TRBJ2-2; 10 nucleotides line up with TRBD2. The CDR3 is 20 amino acids. Germline V lookup: CDR1 LGHNA, CDR2 YSLEER. Germline trimming cut 0 bases from V and 0 bases from J; bases unmatched to any gene: 10. CDR3 amino acids: CASSQDPASGGLANTGELFF. In DNA form, the CDR3 reads TGCGCCAGCAGCCAAGATCCGGCTAGCGGGGGCCTCGCGAACACCGGGGAGCTGTTTTTT.

The V and J genes are TRBV4-3 and TRBJ1-5; D call uncertain. This CDR3 contains 13 residues. The germline gives CDR1 LGHNA, CDR2 YSLEER. V gave up 1 base and J gave up 4 bases, with 5 bases separating them. CDR3 bases: TGCGCCAGCAGCCAAGGGCAAAATCAGCCCCAGCATTTT. It encodes CASSQGQNQPQHF.

This clone was recorded a few times. CDR3 region: CAISDRGSTEAFF. CDR3 coding DNA: TGTGCCATCAGTGACCGAGGGAGCACTGAAGCTTTCTTT. The chain is built from TRBV10-3 and TRBJ1-1; no clear D. V lost 3 bases and J lost 4, with 9 bases in between. Germline V gene data show CDR1 as ENHRY and CDR2 as SYGVKD. The CDR3 is made up of 13 amino acids.

The chain carries TRBV9 and TRBJ2-5; weak D call: TRBD2 (6 bases). Germline-derived CDR1 and CDR2 are SGDLS and YYNGEE. Between the trimmed V and J ends, which lost 0 bases and 4 bases, there was a span of 10 bases. The CDR3 length is 14 residues. The CDR3 DNA sequence: TGTGCCAGCAGCGTAGGAGGCGGGATAGAGACCCAGTACTTC. As protein: CASSVGGGIETQYF.

The V and J genes are TRBV14 and TRBJ2-3; D remains unclear. The CDR3 is 12 amino acids. Trimming pared 2 bases from V and 6 bases from J, leaving 6 bases between. Germline-derived CDR1 and CDR2 are SGHDN and FVKESK. Here the CDR3 reads CASSQFSDTQYF. DNA for the CDR3: TGTGCCAGCAGCCAATTTAGCGATACGCAGTATTTT.

In this sample, this clone turned up a few times. This CDR3 is also generated by other DNA sequences in the sample. The chain links TRBV29-1 to TRBJ1-1, with TRBD1 matching over 10 bases. This CDR3 has 13 residues. Trimming took 6 bases from V and 1 from J; bases not matched to a gene: 2. The germline V gene encodes CDR1 SQVTM and CDR2 ANQGSEA. Here the CDR3 DNA reads TGCAGCGTAGACAGGGGGCCGAACACTGAAGCTTTCTTT. It specifies CSVDRGPNTEAFF.

This chain uses TRBV18 with TRBJ1-4, with TRBD1 matching 8 bases. J was trimmed by 17 bases and V by 0 bases; bases with no gene match: 8. Germline V gives CDR1 KGHSH, CDR2 LQKENI. The length of the CDR3 is 13 residues. For the CDR3, the DNA is TGTGCCAGCTCACCACCTCCGGGACAGGACTTATTTTTT. Translating it yields CASSPPPGQDLFF.

In this sample, this clone turned up a few times. The gene calls are TRBV27 and TRBJ1-1; D not resolved. The V end lost 3 bases, the J end lost 0 bases, and 11 bases lay between the germline ends. CDR1 and CDR2 (germline): MNHEY, SMNVEV (reference sequence). The CDR3 totals 15 residues. The CDR3 protein is CASSFSLAMNTEAFF. The CDR3 bases are TGTGCCAGCAGTTTTAGCCTAGCGATGAACACTGAAGCTTTCTTT.

The sample holds many counts of this clone. The rearrangement joins TRBV15 to TRBJ2-5, with D hard to call. The CDR3 has 13 residues. V was pared by 3 bases and J by 5 bases, with 10 bases between. Per the germline V gene, CDR1 is LNHNV and CDR2 is YYDKDF (reference sequence). CDR3 sequence (DNA): TGTGCCACCAGCAGCCCTAATTTCGAGACCCAGTACTTC. Its protein product is CATSSPNFETQYF. Combining the CDR3 with reference TRBV15 and TRBJ2-5 gives the whole variable domain DAMVIQNPRYQVTQFGKPVTLSCSQTLNHNVMYWYQQKSSQAPKLLFHYYDKDFNNEADTPDNFQSRRPNTSFCFLDIRSPGLGDTAMYLCATSSPNFETQYFGPGTRLLVL.

This clone turned up a few times. The chain has TRBV6-5 and TRBJ1-2, with D unresolved. The CDR3 totals 11 residues. The germline gives CDR1 MNHEY, CDR2 SVGAGI. V was clipped by 0 bases and J by 10 bases, with 6 bases between them. Here the CDR3 DNA reads TGTGCCAGCAGTTACTCCGGTGTCTACACCTTC. Its protein product is CASSYSGVYTF.

The genes are TRBV5-4 and TRBJ2-2; D not resolved. The CDR3 totals 14 residues. The V gene lost 4 bases and the J gene lost 2 bases, with 9 bases spanning the gap. Germline CDR1 is SGHNT and CDR2 is YYREEE (reference sequence). Here the CDR3 DNA reads TGTGCCAGCAGCCGTAATACAAACACCGGGGAGCTGTTTTTT. As protein: CASSRNTNTGELFF. The variable domain in full, completed from reference TRBV5-4 and TRBJ2-2, reads ETGVTQSPTHLIKTRGQQVTLRCSSQSGHNTVSWYQQALGQGPQFIFQYYREEENGRGNFPPRFSGLQFPNYSSELNVNALELDDSALYLCASSRNTNTGELFFGEGSRLTVL.

This rearrangement joins TRBV28 to TRBJ2-1; 9 bases line up with TRBD2. The J segment lost 4 bases and the V segment lost 6 bases, leaving 7 bases of the junction unmatched. The CDR3 runs to 15 residues. CDR1 is MDHEN, CDR2 SYDVKM, per germline. The DNA of the CDR3 is TGTGCCAGCAGCGACCTAGCGGGACCTTACAATGAGCAGTTCTTC. It is translated as CASSDLAGPYNEQFF.

This clone was counted a few times. Here the CDR3 reads CSYSRWQGTGNTIYF. CDR3 bases: TGCAGCTACTCTCGGTGGCAGGGTACTGGAAACACCATATATTTT. The chain couples TRBV29-1 to TRBJ1-3; D might be TRBD1 (5 bases). The germline gives CDR1 SQVTM, CDR2 ANQGSEA. The CDR3 is 15 residues long. Trimming took 8 bases from V and 2 from J, leaving 19 bases between them.

V usage is TRBV5-1 and J usage is TRBJ2-3; possibly TRBD1 or TRBD2 for D (6 bases each). In germline, CDR1 is SGHRS, CDR2 YFSETQ. V dropped 0 bases and J dropped 6 bases, with 11 bases sitting between them. This CDR3 comprises 14 residues. The CDR3 is CASSLARGRDTQYF. The CDR3 region has the DNA TGCGCCAGCAGCTTGGCAAGGGGGAGGGATACGCAGTATTTT.

The J gene is TRBJ2-1, the V gene TRBV6-5; TRBD1 agrees at 9 bases. This CDR3 contains 15 residues. Germline trimming cut 5 bases from V and 8 bases from J; bases unmatched to any gene: 10. Germline V gene lookup returns CDR1 MNHEY and CDR2 SVGAGI. The CDR3 DNA sequence: TGTGCCAGCAGTCGGACCGACAGGGGGGGTTATGAGCAGTTCTTC. This gives the protein CASSRTDRGGYEQFF.

This clone was counted a few times. This rearrangement joins TRBV18 to TRBJ2-1; 15 bases align to TRBD2. CDR3 size: 16 residues. Germline loops: CDR1 KGHSH, CDR2 LQKENI. Trimming took 2 bases from V and 7 from J; bases not matched to a gene: 3. CDR3 in DNA: TGTGCCAGCTCACCAGGGACTAGCGGGAGGCGGAATGAGCAGTTCTTC. This encodes CASSPGTSGRRNEQFF.

This clone has more than one count but fewer than ten. The V call is TRBV5-1, the J call TRBJ2-5; 11 bases map to TRBD2. V gave up 0 bases and J gave up 1 base; unmatched junction bases: 11. The CDR3 contains 19 residues. CDR1 and CDR2 from the germline V gene are SGHRS and YFSETQ. For the CDR3, the DNA is TGCGCCAGCAGCTTGGGGACAGGGACGGGACTAGCGGTCCAAGAGACCCAGTACTTC. Its translation is CASSLGTGTGLAVQETQYF.

V is TRBV11-3 and J is TRBJ2-2, with D uncertain. There are 12 residues in the CDR3. Germline-derived CDR1 and CDR2 are SGHNT and YENEEA. V lost 9 bases to trimming and J lost 7 bases, with 12 bases between them. CDR3 sequence reads: CASKEPYGELFF. The DNA for the CDR3 is TGTGCCAGTAAGGAACCTTACGGGGAGCTGTTTTTT. Drawing the rest from reference TRBV11-3 and TRBJ2-2, the complete variable domain is EAGVVQSPRYKIIEKKQPVAFWCNPISGHNTLYWYLQNLGQGPELLIRYENEEAVDDSQLPKDRFSAERLKGVDSTLKIQPAELGDSAVYLCASKEPYGELFFGEGSRLTVL.

CDR3 amino acids: CASGLGVGGWSDTQYF. The CDR3 nucleotides read TGTGCTAGTGGTTTAGGGGTCGGAGGATGGTCAGATACGCAGTATTTT. The chain employs TRBV12-5 and TRBJ2-3; TRBD1 or TRBD2 may be the D gene (5 bases each). The CDR3 consists of 16 residues. The germline V gene encodes CDR1 LGHNT and CDR2 FRNRAP. V dropped 3 bases and J dropped 4 bases, with 17 bases sitting between them.

The CDR3 region has the DNA TGTGCCAGCAGCCTAACGGACAGTCTAATGAACACTGAAGCTTTCTTT. The encoded protein is CASSLTDSLMNTEAFF. The V call is TRBV11-2, the J call TRBJ1-1; tentatively, D is TRBD1 (6 bases). Germline V lookup: CDR1 SGHAT, CDR2 FQNNGV. CDR3 length: 16 residues. V shed 5 bases and J shed 0 bases, with 16 bases lying between them.

The chain links TRBV5-4 to TRBJ2-5; D gene uncertain. V gave up 4 bases and J gave up 7 bases, with 20 bases separating them. Looked up from germline, CDR1 is SGHNT and CDR2 is YYREEE (reference sequence). The CDR3 spans 15 residues. CDR3 amino acids: CASSERGKGFVTQYF. CDR3 in DNA: TGTGCCAGCAGCGAGCGAGGAAAGGGTTTTGTGACCCAGTACTTC.

V and J are TRBV13 and TRBJ1-1, with TRBD1 matching over 7 bases. V lost 3 bases and J lost 3; bases outside the gene matches: 7. The CDR3 length is 15 residues. Per germline, CDR1 PRHDT and CDR2 FYEKMQ (reference sequence). The CDR3 coding sequence is TGTGCCAGCAGCTTGAGGCCCACAGGGGACACTGAAGCTTTCTTT. Protein product: CASSLRPTGDTEAFF.

This clone came up a few times. V is TRBV19 and J is TRBJ2-5; D perhaps matches TRBD2 (5 bases). V was pared by 5 bases and J by 2 bases, with 15 bases between. This CDR3 comprises 15 residues. Germline loops: CDR1 LNHDA, CDR2 SQIVND (reference sequence). CDR3 DNA sequence: TGTGCCAGTAGTTCTCACCGCGGGCAGCAAGAGACCCAGTACTTC. Protein: CASSSHRGQQETQYF.

The genes are TRBV4-3 and TRBJ2-7, with 7 bases fitting TRBD1. Germline CDR1 LGHNA, CDR2 YSLEER. J gave up 2 bases and V 1 base, and 2 bases lay outside the gene matches. The CDR3 is 14 residues long. This CDR3 reads CASSQGRGPYEQYF. The DNA for the CDR3 is TGCGCCAGCAGCCAAGGAAGGGGGCCCTACGAGCAGTACTTC.

This chain uses TRBV19 with TRBJ2-1, with 9 bases lining up with TRBD1. Germline loops: CDR1 LNHDA, CDR2 SQIVND (reference sequence). After removal of 8 bases from V and 6 bases from J, the junction contained 11 bases not matched to a gene. The CDR3 runs 15 residues. For the CDR3, the DNA is TGTGCCAGTCACTCCGGGACAGGGAATCGCAATGAGCAGTTCTTC. It specifies CASHSGTGNRNEQFF. Supplemented by reference TRBV19 and TRBJ2-1, the full variable domain reads DGGITQSPKYLFRKEGQNVTLSCEQNLNHDAMYWYRQDPGQGLRLIYYSQIVNDFQKGDIAEGYSVSREKKESFPLTVTSAQKNPTAFYLCASHSGTGNRNEQFFGPGTRLTVL.